Listed below are T cell receptor beta chains from one sample, sequenced in a study of blood T cell repertoires in COVID-19. Repertoires were generated with immunoSEQ multiplex PCR, while TCRdb's copy carries only in-frame clones and drops some. Among under 200,000 clones listed, 80% to 95% were seen once. What was sequenced was peripheral blood. Source of these receptors: a man aged 45-65 years with acute or convalescent COVID-19. CDR3s include the opening cysteine and the closing phenylalanine or tryptophan. D genes are given only for firm matches. The size of a clone is reported for some rows only, either as once, few or many, or as a class for expanded clones.

clone size	J gene	V gene	D gene	CDR3 DNA	CDR3 protein
.	TRBJ2-5	TRBV6-5	TRBD2	TGTGCCAGCAGTTCCGGGACTAGCGGGGGGGAGACCCAGTACTTC	CASSSGTSGGETQYF
.	TRBJ2-3	TRBV4-1	TRBD2	TGCGCCAGCAGCCAAGATCTTGCGGGAGCTACAAATACGCAGTATTTT	CASSQDLAGATNTQYF
.	TRBJ2-5	TRBV28	TRBD2	TGTGCCAGCAGTTTAGGGGCTAGCGGGAAAGAGACCCAGTACTTC	CASSLGASGKETQYF
.	TRBJ1-5	TRBV29-1	TRBD1	TGCAGCGTGTGGGACAGGGTGTCTGGTCAGCCCCAGCATTTT	CSVWDRVSGQPQHF
.	TRBJ1-4	TRBV5-1	.	TGCGCCAGCAGCTTGGATGGGGGACTAAATGAAAAACTGTTTTTT	CASSLDGGLNEKLFF
.	TRBJ2-5	TRBV9	TRBD2	TGTGCCAGCAGCGTATCGCGGAGCGGGGGGCCCGACCCACAAGAGACCCAGTACTTC	CASSVSRSGGPDPQETQYF
.	TRBJ2-5	TRBV7-2	.	TGTGCCAGCAGCCTACAGGGTGTAATAGAGACCCAGTACTTC	CASSLQGVIETQYF
.	TRBJ2-3	TRBV13	TRBD2	TGTGCCAGCAGCGAGGGACTAGCGGGTCCGGCGGGCACAGATACGCAGTATTTT	CASSEGLAGPAGTDTQYF
.	TRBJ1-4	TRBV6-1	.	TGTGCCAGCAGTGAAGCGAAGGGCTGGGTGACAGGTTCTAATGAAAAACTGTTTTTT	CASSEAKGWVTGSNEKLFF
.	TRBJ2-2	TRBV28	.	TGTGCCAGCAGGGGGGCAGGGGAGAACACCGGGGAGCTGTTTTTT	CASRGAGENTGELFF
.	TRBJ2-7	TRBV5-1	.	TGCGCCAGCAGCTTGGTGGGGGCGCGCGAGCAGTACTTC	CASSLVGAREQYF
.	TRBJ2-5	TRBV15	TRBD2	TGTGCCACCAGCAGAGAAAATAGCGGGAGGCATGAGACCCAGTACTTC	CATSRENSGRHETQYF
.	TRBJ2-1	TRBV18	.	TGTGCCAGCTCACCGTCGGTCTCCTACAATGAGCAGTTCTTC	CASSPSVSYNEQFF
.	TRBJ2-7	TRBV10-2	.	TGCGCCAGCAGTAGACCCTCGGACTTATCCTACGAGCAGTACTTC	CASSRPSDLSYEQYF
.	TRBJ2-7	TRBV7-8	.	TGTGCCAGCAGCATCTCAGGGGACGCCTACGAGCAGTACTTC	CASSISGDAYEQYF
.	TRBJ1-4	TRBV6-5	.	TGTGCCAGCAGTAACAGGATTAATGAAAAACTGTTTTTT	CASSNRINEKLFF
.	TRBJ2-5	TRBV6-6	TRBD1	TGTGCCAGCAGCGACAGGGTCCAAGAGACCCAGTACTTC	CASSDRVQETQYF
.	TRBJ2-2	TRBV10-3	TRBD2	TGTGCCATCAGGGGGACTAGCGGGAGGAACACCGGGGAGCTGTTTTTT	CAIRGTSGRNTGELFF
.	TRBJ2-5	TRBV7-2	TRBD2	TGTGCCAGCGGACAAGCGGGGGGACTATTGGAGACCCAGTACTTC	CASGQAGGLLETQYF
.	TRBJ2-3	TRBV28	TRBD2	TGTGCCAGCAGGCCTAGCGGGGTAAGAATATCTAGCACAGATACGCAGTATTTT	CASRPSGVRISSTDTQYF
.	TRBJ2-7	TRBV18	.	TGTGCCAGCTCAGATTCCGGCTACGAGCAGTACTTC	CASSDSGYEQYF
.	TRBJ2-1	TRBV18	.	TGTGCCAGCTCACCGGGACTTTACAATGAGCAGTTCTTC	CASSPGLYNEQFF
.	TRBJ1-1	TRBV6-5	TRBD1	TGTGCCAGCAGACCGGACAGGGGGCACACTGAAGCTTTCTTT	CASRPDRGHTEAFF
.	TRBJ2-1	TRBV2	.	TGTGCCAGCAGCGCCCGAACTAAGGTTGAGCAGTTCTTC	CASSARTKVEQFF
once	TRBJ2-1	TRBV6-1	.	TGTGCCAGCAGTGAAGGGACAGCTTACAATGAGCAGTTCTTC	CASSEGTAYNEQFF
few	TRBJ2-5	TRBV27	TRBD2	TGTGCCAGCAGTTTTAGGCGGGGGGGCCAAGAGACCCAGTACTTC	CASSFRRGGQETQYF
.	TRBJ1-2	TRBV5-6	.	TGTGCCAGCAGCCGGGACACCTCTAACTATGGCTACACCTTC	CASSRDTSNYGYTF
.	TRBJ2-5	TRBV7-9	.	TGTGCCAGCAGGAGGTACCGGGGAGGAGAAGAGACCCAGTACTTC	CASRRYRGGEETQYF
.	TRBJ2-2	TRBV11-3	TRBD1	TGTGCCAGCAGCTCTCAGGGGGTAACGAACACCGGGGAGCTGTTTTTT	CASSSQGVTNTGELFF
.	TRBJ1-5	TRBV6-5	TRBD1	TGTGCCAGCAGTTCAACAGGGGACCAGCCCCAGCATTTT	CASSSTGDQPQHF
once	TRBJ2-1	TRBV19	.	TGTGCCAGTAGTAGGCAGGGCAGTGAGCAGTTCTTC	CASSRQGSEQFF
.	TRBJ1-2	TRBV4-1	TRBD1	TGCGCCAGCAGCTCGACAGGGGGCATCTATGGCTACACCTTC	CASSSTGGIYGYTF
.	TRBJ1-6	TRBV28	.	TGTGCCAGCAGTCCCCCCTCCGGGGAGGGCAATTCACCCCTCCACTTT	CASSPPSGEGNSPLHF
.	TRBJ2-1	TRBV11-3	.	TGTGCCAGCAGCTTAGAACCACTTTACAATGAGCAGTTCTTC	CASSLEPLYNEQFF
.	TRBJ2-7	TRBV11-2	.	TGTGCCAGCAGCTTAGATCCCCGACTAGGATACGAGCAGTACTTC	CASSLDPRLGYEQYF
.	TRBJ2-3	TRBV5-1	.	TGCGCCAGCAGCTTGGGCGGAGACACAGATACGCAGTATTTT	CASSLGGDTDTQYF
few	TRBJ2-2	TRBV18	.	TGTGCCAGCTCACCGGACGGGGCCGGGGAGCTGTTTTTT	CASSPDGAGELFF
.	TRBJ2-5	TRBV29-1	TRBD2	TGCAGCGTTGGAACTAGGACTAGCGGGAGATTGGCCCAGTACTTC	CSVGTRTSGRLAQYF
.	TRBJ2-1	TRBV18	.	TGTGCCAGCTCACCACCGCAGGGTGAGCAGTTCTTC	CASSPPQGEQFF
once	TRBJ1-1	TRBV7-9	.	TGTGCCAGTCGTTTGCGCGCGGGGGAGATGAACACTGAAGCTTTCTTT	CASRLRAGEMNTEAFF
.	TRBJ1-4	TRBV5-4	TRBD1	TGTGCCAGCAGCTTCGGGACAGGGGAGGCAACTAATGAAAAACTGTTTTTT	CASSFGTGEATNEKLFF
.	TRBJ2-2	TRBV2	TRBD1	TGTGCCAGCAGCCCGACAGGGGACCCGGGGGAGCTGTTTTTT	CASSPTGDPGELFF
.	TRBJ2-4	TRBV11-2	.	TGTGCCAGCAGCTTCGTAGCGGCGACCATAGCTCTAGCCAAAAACATTCAGTACTTC	CASSFVAATIALAKNIQYF
.	TRBJ2-2	TRBV5-1	TRBD1	TGCGCCAGCAGTGGGACAGGGGAGTTTAACGGGGAGCTGTTTTTT	CASSGTGEFNGELFF
.	TRBJ1-6	TRBV27	TRBD1	TGTGCCAGCAGTTTAGACAGGGTCGGTTCACCCCTCCACTTT	CASSLDRVGSPLHF
.	TRBJ1-1	TRBV18	.	TGTGCCAGCTCACCACGGGCCCAGAACACTGAAGCTTTCTTT	CASSPRAQNTEAFF
.	TRBJ1-6	TRBV4-1	TRBD1	TGCGCCAGCAGCCAGGGACAGGGAGCGGAGAATTCACCCCTCCACTTT	CASSQGQGAENSPLHF
.	TRBJ1-4	TRBV18	.	TGTGCCAGCTCACGCCGGGATGGAACTAATGAAAAACTGTTTTTT	CASSRRDGTNEKLFF
.	TRBJ1-4	TRBV2	.	TGTGCCAGCAGTGGTTACGGCGGCGAAAAACTGTTTTTT	CASSGYGGEKLFF
.	TRBJ1-4	TRBV27	TRBD1	TGTGCCAGCAGTTTATTTGCAGGGGGTAATGAAAAACTGTTTTTT	CASSLFAGGNEKLFF
once	TRBJ2-1	TRBV27	TRBD2	TGTGCCAGCAGTCCGGTAGCGGGAGTCGGGAATGAGCAGTTCTTC	CASSPVAGVGNEQFF
few	TRBJ2-5	TRBV6-2/TRBV6-3	.	TGTGCCAGCAGTTACTCTGGGGCCCAAGAGACCCAGTACTTC	CASSYSGAQETQYF
.	TRBJ2-3	TRBV7-9	TRBD2	TGTGCCAGCAGCCCGCCGGGACTAGCATTGGGAGAGAGCACAGATACGCAGTATTTT	CASSPPGLALGESTDTQYF
.	TRBJ2-5	TRBV10-2	TRBD2	TGCGCCAGCAGGGAAGCGGGGGGGCAGGGAAAGGCCCAGTACTTC	CASREAGGQGKAQYF